The subject of this entry is one T cell receptor beta chain. Its specific antigen is unknown. Qualities for individual bases were not recorded, and no much larger clone is one base off. The CDR3 regions of human TCRbeta chains were subjected to immunosequencing. The original pipeline was this. TCRs in the repertoires were matched against a reference library of SARS-CoV-2-specific TCRs that had been generated with the MIRA antigen-specificity platform. Breadth meant the fraction of unique TCRs that were SARS-CoV-2-associated, whereas depth meant the fraction of total T cells that were SARS-CoV-2-associated. Using the MIRA data, each spike-specific TCR was assigned both to the spike region to which the TCR was reactive and to a CD4 or CD8 class. Log10-transformed breadth and depth values were compared by one-way ANOVA with Sidak's multiple comparisons tests. The immuneACCESS repertoire file appears here via TCRdb, limited to in-frame rearrangements. These files lack a portion of the clones; in checked studies, under half of the deficit traces to unresolved V genes, and the cause of the others is not known. The V and J calls and the clone size are those of that table, but D and trimming were determined from the DNA. This sample holds some 70,000 clones; roughly 80% were observed only once. The leading ten clones occupy about 14% of the sample.

The entry originates in a study of T cell responses to AZD1222 COVID-19 vaccine (dated by TCRdb to about 2021). Background on the whole study: A total of roughly 240 trial participants underwent TCR sequencing, of whom around 200 received two doses of AZD1222 and some 25 received two doses of the MenACWY control vaccine. Trial participants were enrolled by age into 18-55, 56-69 and 70-plus year subgroups, with 148, 28 and 57 TCR-sequenced participants respectively. Here is what the overall study found, with its caveats: The whole spike protein was spanned by vaccine-associated CD4 TCRs, and dominant responses were seen in regions 160-218 and 743-854. Conclusions about previously exposed vaccinees are limited, since just 6 or 7 AZD1222 recipients were seropositive for SARS-CoV-2 at baseline. Epitopes outside the regions mutated in the B.1.351 and B.1.1.7 variants were reportedly recognized by nearly half of the unique spike-specific TCRs. In the small 56-69-year group, the increase in depth fell short of significance, most likely because of low power. Most participants were white British and females outnumbered males, and the authors suggested that clonal diversity may have been underestimated. Because no day 14 peak-response samples were available, the repertoires could be characterized only after the peak T cell response. After two AZD1222 doses, both the breadth and the depth of spike-specific TCRs were significantly higher than at day 0 and than in MenACWY recipients.

The sample's time point label, decoded: about 28 days (+/-7) after the second vaccine dose. Because spike-specific TCR depth and breadth did not differ between the two schedules, AZD1222 recipients who got a second dose at roughly 4 weeks were pooled with those who got a second dose at roughly 12 weeks. Vaccinee samples were obtained from the UK trials COV001 and COV002, which included a single-blind randomized controlled phase 2/3 trial of AZD1222 (ChAdOx1 nCoV-19) in healthy adults. For TCRbeta chain sequencing, PBMC samples from trial participants were taken at day 0 and at day 28 after the second dose. The receptor was isolated from an adult who received the AZD1222 COVID-19 vaccine. The sequences come from peripheral blood, collected 28 days after the second AZD1222 dose.

The nucleotides read TGTGCCTGGAGTGGGGGCCAATATGATCAGCCCCAGCATTTT. Its amino acids are CAWSGGQYDQPQHF. The chain joins TRBV30 to TRBJ1-5; the D gene is perhaps TRBD1, from 5 matching bases. The CDR3 covers 14 residues, taking in both the cysteine and the phenylalanine. Kept here is only the CDR3 DNA, which spans 42 bases and is read in frame from base 1. V is pared back by 1 base and J by 5 bases, with 12 bases lying between the germline termini. Sequences GTSNPN (CDR1) and SVGIG (CDR2) are obtained from the germline V gene (reference sequence).